Shown below are 21 T cell receptor beta chains from a single sample sequenced in a study of T cell repertoires in cytomegalovirus infection. Their antigen targets remain unknown. From the reads, TCRdb called clonotypes with MiXCR, one entry per CDR3 protein. The sample carries about 310,000 distinct CDR3 sequences, roughly 25% recorded once. The material was cultured PBMCs, obtained from culture after CMV antigen stimulation. The receptors originated from a human donor in good health (CMV status not recorded). Some clones in this sample may be carry-over from other donors' samples.

This chain links TRBV7-9 with TRBJ1-1; D is unresolved. Trimming stripped 5 bases from V and 1 base from J, with 11 bases between. The CDR3 contains 14 residues. CDR1 and CDR2 (germline): SEHNR, FQNEAQ (reference sequence). CDR3 protein: CASSHRSENTEAFF. For the CDR3, the DNA is TGTGCCAGCAGCCATCGGTCAGAGAACACTGAAGCTTTCTTT.

This chain connects TRBV12-3 or TRBV12-4 to TRBJ2-7, with 7 bases aligning to TRBD2. The V and J ends lost 6 bases and 0 bases, in that order; junction bases with no gene match: 8. This CDR3 has 15 residues. CDR3 sequence: CASSYGRRSSYEQYF. DNA of the CDR3: TGTGCCAGCAGCTACGGGAGGAGGAGCTCCTACGAGCAGTACTTC.

This chain joins TRBV27 and TRBJ1-4; D remains ambiguous. Germline V CDR1 and CDR2: MNHEY, SMNVEV (reference sequence). Deletions cut 5 bases from V and 3 bases from J, with 13 bases between. This CDR3 is 15 amino acids long. The CDR3: CASSPSGWANEKLFF. CDR3 DNA: TGTGCCAGCAGTCCAAGTGGCTGGGCTAATGAAAAACTGTTTTTT.

V gene TRBV11-3 combines with J gene TRBJ2-3; weak D call: TRBD1 (5 bases). The CDR3 is 14 residues long. CDR1 and CDR2 (germline): SGHNT, YENEEA. The ends were cut back, 4 bases at V and 3 bases at J, with 11 bases in the middle. The CDR3 region has the DNA TGTGCCAGCAGCTCGGACACCGGGACAGATACGCAGTATTTT. Its protein is CASSSDTGTDTQYF. The whole variable domain, remainder taken from reference TRBV11-3 and TRBJ2-3, is EAGVVQSPRYKIIEKKQPVAFWCNPISGHNTLYWYLQNLGQGPELLIRYENEEAVDDSQLPKDRFSAERLKGVDSTLKIQPAELGDSAVYLCASSSDTGTDTQYFGPGTRLTVL.

The genes are TRBV9 and TRBJ1-2, with D possibly being TRBD1 (5 bases). V was cut by 1 base and J by 4 bases, with 8 bases left in between. There are 13 residues in the CDR3. In germline, CDR1 is SGDLS, CDR2 YYNGEE. Here the CDR3 DNA reads TGTGCCAGCAGCGTATTGGGGGGCTATGGCTACACCTTC. Translating gives CASSVLGGYGYTF.

A few counts support this clonotype. V usage is TRBV27 and J usage is TRBJ2-1, with 13 bases that match TRBD2. Germline CDR1 is MNHEY and CDR2 is SMNVEV (reference sequence). The V segment lost 7 bases and the J segment 7 bases; nucleotides outside the gene matches: 10. This CDR3 has 16 residues. In DNA, the CDR3 is TGTGCCAGCACCGGGAGACTAGCGGGAGGAAAGAATGAGCAGTTCTTC. Amino acids: CASTGRLAGGKNEQFF.

The chain links TRBV4-2 to TRBJ1-6, with TRBD1 as a possible D gene (6 bases). Trimming cost V 8 bases and J 0 bases, with 14 bases left between them. The CDR3 loop spans 16 amino acids. Germline V gene sequence: CDR1 LGHNA, CDR2 YNFKEQ. CDR3 DNA: TGTGCCAGCGGTCCGGGGGCGAGCTCCTATAATTCACCCCTCCACTTT. The encoded protein is CASGPGASSYNSPLHF.

This chain joins TRBV6-2 or TRBV6-3 and TRBJ1-1; 7 positions match TRBD1. Germline V gene lookup returns CDR1 MNHEY and CDR2 SVGEGT. The CDR3 consists of 17 residues. V shed 7 bases and J 1 base; nucleotides not matched to a gene: 15. The CDR3 sequence is CASILQGSGGANTEAFF. Written as DNA, the CDR3 is TGTGCCAGCATTCTTCAGGGGTCAGGGGGGGCGAACACTGAAGCTTTCTTT.

The chain links TRBV12-3 or TRBV12-4 to TRBJ1-3; D ambiguous. V was shortened by 3 bases and J by 0 bases, with 6 bases between the two germline ends. There are 14 residues in the CDR3. CDR3 in amino acids: CASSFVSSGNTIYF. As DNA, the CDR3 is TGTGCCAGCAGTTTTGTGAGCTCTGGAAACACCATATATTTT.

Comments on this clonotype: The junction differs from germline at one of its ends, possibly a read error. The chain carries TRBV7-6 and TRBJ2-1, with 9 bases aligning to TRBD2. From germline, CDR1 is SGHVS and CDR2 FNYEAQ. The CDR3 extends over 16 amino acids. The CDR3 coding sequence is TGTGCTAGCAGCTTCTTAGCGGGGGCATCCTACAATGAGCAGTTCTTC. Translation gives CASSFLAGASYNEQFF.

This clonotype was counted at least ten times. The V gene is TRBV18, the J gene TRBJ2-1; D is perhaps TRBD1 (6 bases). V lost 5 bases and J 2 bases, leaving 19 bases between the germline ends. Germline CDR1 and CDR2: KGHSH and LQKENI. The CDR3 contains 17 residues. The CDR3 DNA reads TGTGCCAGCTCATCCCCCAGGGGCGGGTGGGCCTACAATGAGCAGTTCTTC. It specifies CASSSPRGGWAYNEQFF.

This clonotype occurred a few times. This chain joins TRBV2 and TRBJ1-5, with D perhaps matching TRBD1 (5 bases). Germline loops: CDR1 SNHLY, CDR2 FYNNEI. CDR3 size: 14 residues. V lost 2 bases and J 3 bases, leaving 8 bases between the germline ends. In DNA form, the CDR3 reads TGTGCCAGCAGTGAACAGGGAGTCAATCAGCCCCAGCATTTT. This translates into CASSEQGVNQPQHF.

V is TRBV20-1 and J is TRBJ2-3; 9 nucleotides agree with TRBD1. V gave up 1 base and J gave up 3 bases; unmatched junction bases: 8. The length of the CDR3 is 16 residues. Germline V gives CDR1 DFQATT, CDR2 SNEGSKA (reference sequence). CDR3 sequence: CSARVFPGQGTDTQYF. DNA for the CDR3: TGCAGTGCTAGAGTATTCCCGGGACAGGGAACAGATACGCAGTATTTT.

Note on this clonotype: A much larger clone lies one base from this, so it may be a read error. The chain links TRBV7-2 to TRBJ2-7; 11 nucleotides align to TRBD1. The CDR3 runs to 17 residues. V lost 1 base and J lost 4; bases outside the gene matches: 9. CDR1 and CDR2 from the germline V gene are SGHTA and FQGNSA. CDR3 nucleotides: TGTGCCAGCAGCTTAGGGTTCGGACAGGGGGCCACGTACGAGCAGTACTTC. Its protein product is CASSLGFGQGATYEQYF.

V is TRBV5-4 and J is TRBJ1-4; D is undetermined. CDR1 and CDR2 from the germline V gene are SGHNT and YYREEE (reference sequence). The CDR3 contains 13 residues. The V and J ends lost 1 base and 3 bases respectively, with 4 bases between them. The CDR3 here is CASSLMPNEKLFF. The CDR3 nucleotides read TGTGCCAGCAGCTTGATGCCTAATGAAAAACTGTTTTTT.

The CDR3 region is CASSPEFRFYEQYF. DNA of the CDR3: TGTGCCAGCAGCCCGGAGTTTCGGTTCTACGAGCAGTACTTC. V is TRBV7-6 and J is TRBJ2-7; D not resolved. CDR1 and CDR2 from the germline V gene are SGHVS and FNYEAQ. The CDR3 covers 14 residues. V lost 5 bases and J 3 bases, leaving 14 bases between the germline ends.

This clonotype was counted only a few times. This rearrangement joins TRBV6-2 or TRBV6-3 to TRBJ2-7, with a tentative D call TRBD1 (5 bases). The V gene lost 4 bases and the J gene lost 1 base, with 8 bases spanning the gap. This CDR3 comprises 13 residues. Germline V gives CDR1 MNHEY, CDR2 SVGEGT. The DNA of the CDR3 is TGTGCCAGCAGTTCCAGGGAATCCTACGAGCAGTACGTC. Protein sequence: CASSSRESYEQYV.

This rearrangement joins TRBV7-9 to TRBJ2-1; 9 nucleotides agree with TRBD2. The CDR3 is made up of 16 amino acids. The V gene's germline CDR1 is SEHNR and CDR2 FQNEAQ (reference sequence). V lost 2 bases to trimming and J lost 5 bases; unmatched junction nucleotides: 7. The DNA for the CDR3 is TGTGCCAGCAGCTTAAATAGCGGGAGTGTCAACAATGAGCAGTTCTTC. It translates to CASSLNSGSVNNEQFF.

This clonotype was recorded a few times. The chain uses TRBV20-1 and TRBJ2-7; D not resolved. The V gene's germline CDR1 is DFQATT and CDR2 SNEGSKA (reference sequence). V lost 3 bases and J 5 bases, leaving 8 bases between the germline ends. The CDR3 runs 11 residues. The CDR3 sequence: CSASSWNEQYV. CDR3 nucleotide sequence: TGCAGTGCTAGTTCTTGGAACGAGCAGTACGTC.

The V and J genes are TRBV19 and TRBJ1-1; TRBD1 might be the D (5 bases). The CDR3 extends over 16 amino acids. V was shortened by 4 bases and J by 5 bases, with 20 bases between the two germline ends. CDR1 is LNHDA, CDR2 SQIVND, per germline (reference sequence). The CDR3 sequence: CASSTNAGWARTEAFF. The CDR3, as DNA: TGTGCCAGTAGTACTAATGCAGGGTGGGCAAGAACTGAAGCTTTCTTT.

The chain joins TRBV27 to TRBJ2-7, with D perhaps matching TRBD1 or TRBD2 (5 bases each). Per the germline V gene, CDR1 is MNHEY and CDR2 is SMNVEV (reference sequence). The CDR3 contains 13 residues. Trimming stripped 3 bases from V and 7 bases from J, with 13 bases between. This chain's CDR3 is CASSFLGTREQYF. CDR3 bases: TGTGCCAGCAGTTTCCTCGGGACCCGGGAGCAGTACTTC.